These 21 T cell receptor beta chains were all obtained from the same sample, sequenced in a study of T cell responses to AZD1222 COVID-19 vaccine. TCRdb's copy holds only in-frame clones and misses some; the assay was immunoSEQ multiplex PCR. Of around 53,000 clones in the sample, roughly 85% were seen once. The specimen comprised peripheral blood, sampled on day 0 of MenACWY control vaccination. The origin of the receptors is an adult in good health.

This clone was picked up a small number of times. The genes are TRBV10-3 and TRBJ1-2, with D perhaps TRBD1 (6 bases). CDR3 size: 15 residues. V lost 6 bases, J lost 5 bases, and 19 bases lay in between. Germline V lookup: CDR1 ENHRY, CDR2 SYGVKD. The CDR3 loop reads CAIRQGLQGIYGYTF. In nucleotides, the CDR3 is TGTGCCATCAGGCAGGGCCTACAGGGAATTTATGGCTACACCTTC.

The V gene is TRBV7-2, the J gene TRBJ2-3; TRBD2 aligns across 11 bases. Germline trimming cut 0 bases from V and 5 bases from J; bases unmatched to any gene: 10. The CDR3 consists of 18 residues. Per germline, CDR1 SGHTA and CDR2 FQGNSA. The DNA for the CDR3 is TGTGCCAGCAGCTTAGCCCCGACTAGCGGGGTCTCTGAAGATACGCAGTATTTT. This encodes CASSLAPTSGVSEDTQYF.

The genes are TRBV21-1 and TRBJ2-1; the tabulated D call, TRBD2, remains unverified against the DNA. TRBV21-1 is termed a pseudogene. The CDR3 contains 18 residues. The CDR3 loop reads CASSKFSLREGLIHEQFF. In nucleotides, the CDR3 is TGTGCCAGCAGCAAATTCAGTTTGCGGGAGGGCCTTATTCATGAGCAGTTCTTC.

J is TRBJ1-6 and V is TRBV2; unclear D gene. The CDR3 contains 15 residues. From germline, CDR1 is SNHLY and CDR2 FYNNEI. V lost 6 bases to trimming and J lost 7 bases, with 16 bases between them. CDR3 nucleotide sequence: TGTGCCAGCAGGGAACTGAGCATAACCAATTCACCCCTCCACTTT. It codes for CASRELSITNSPLHF. Variable domain in full (rest from reference TRBV2 and TRBJ1-6): EPEVTQTPSHQVTQMGQEVILRCVPISNHLYFYWYRQILGQKVEFLVSFYNNEISEKSEIFDDQFSVERPDGSNFTLKIRSTKLEDSAMYFCASRELSITNSPLHFGNGTRLTVT.

The chain uses TRBV7-2 and TRBJ2-3; maybe TRBD2 (6 bases). The germline V and J ends were trimmed by 0 bases and 0 bases, with 7 bases remaining between them. Looked up from germline, CDR1 is SGHTA and CDR2 is FQGNSA. There are 15 residues in the CDR3. The CDR3 bases are TGTGCCAGCAGCTTAGCCAGCGGGAGCACAGATACGCAGTATTTT. This codes for CASSLASGSTDTQYF.

The rearrangement uses TRBV28 and TRBJ1-5, with D perhaps matching TRBD1 (5 bases). This CDR3 is built from 14 residues. The V gene's germline CDR1 is MDHEN and CDR2 SYDVKM. Trimming removed 6 bases at V and 3 bases at J, with 12 bases between. The CDR3 DNA follows: TGTGCCAGCAGCTTCGACAGCTTCAATCAGCCCCAGCATTTT. Protein: CASSFDSFNQPQHF.

This chain connects TRBV19 to TRBJ2-3, with 9 positions matching TRBD1. The CDR3 is made up of 13 amino acids. Trimming at V came to 3 bases and at J to 9 bases, leaving 4 bases not matched to a gene. Germline V lookup: CDR1 LNHDA, CDR2 SQIVND (reference sequence). The CDR3 sequence is CASSIRTGDTQYF. CDR3 nucleotides: TGTGCCAGTAGTATCAGGACAGGGGACACGCAGTATTTT.

The chain has TRBV25-1 and TRBJ2-1; 7 nucleotides match TRBD2. The ends lost 5 bases at V and 4 bases at J; junction bases unmatched: 8. This CDR3 has 15 amino acids. Germline V CDR1 and CDR2: MGHDK, SYGVNS. In DNA, the CDR3 is TGTGCCAGCAGTCTCTCGCTAGCGGTATACAATGAGCAGTTCTTC. Translation: CASSLSLAVYNEQFF.

This clone was recorded only once. The chain has TRBV29-1 and TRBJ1-4; D unresolved. Germline V gives CDR1 SQVTM, CDR2 ANQGSEA. This CDR3 contains 13 residues. Trimming removed 3 bases from V and 7 bases from J, with 12 bases in between. DNA for the CDR3: TGCAGCGTTGATGGGCAGGCGGGTGAAAAACTGTTTTTT. Translation gives CSVDGQAGEKLFF.

This clone was counted only a few times. The V and J genes are TRBV4-3 and TRBJ1-4; maybe TRBD1 (5 bases). V gave up 2 bases and J gave up 7 bases, with 11 bases separating them. CDR3 length equals 14 residues. Germline V CDR1 and CDR2: LGHNA, YSLEER. The CDR3 sequence is CASSQRRGIEKLFF. CDR3 nucleotide sequence: TGCGCCAGCAGCCAACGGCGGGGCATTGAAAAACTGTTTTTT.

As DNA, the CDR3 is TGTGCCAGCAGCGCTATCTTAGGGGGTGAAGCTTTCTTT. Translation: CASSAILGGEAFF. The rearrangement joins TRBV11-2 to TRBJ1-1; tentative D call: TRBD1 (6 bases). The CDR3 covers 13 residues. Deletions cut 5 bases from V and 7 bases from J, with 14 bases between. CDR1 is SGHAT and CDR2 is FQNNGV in the germline V gene. Full variable domain (missing parts from reference TRBV11-2 and TRBJ1-1): EAGVAQSPRYKIIEKRQSVAFWCNPISGHATLYWYQQILGQGPKLLIQFQNNGVVDDSQLPKDRFSAERLKGVDSTLKIQPAKLEDSAVYLCASSAILGGEAFFGQGTRLTVV.

The genes are TRBV5-1 and TRBJ2-3; TRBD2 agrees at 11 bases. The junction had 6 bases not matched to a gene; V was cut back by 4 bases and J by 5 bases. This CDR3 comprises 15 residues. From germline, CDR1 is SGHRS and CDR2 YFSETQ. The CDR3 reads CASSPPGTSGDTQYF. CDR3 bases: TGCGCCAGCAGCCCCCCCGGGACTAGCGGAGATACGCAGTATTTT.

The genes are TRBV13 and TRBJ2-7; tentative D call: TRBD1 (5 bases). The germline V gene has CDR1 PRHDT and CDR2 FYEKMQ (reference sequence). The CDR3 contains 16 residues. The germline V and J ends were trimmed by 1 base and 1 base, with 14 bases remaining between them. CDR3 residues: CASSLDRRSGSYEQYF. In DNA form, the CDR3 reads TGTGCCAGCAGCTTAGACAGGCGTTCAGGTTCCTACGAGCAGTACTTC.

This clone has just one count. V usage is TRBV5-1 and J usage is TRBJ2-7, with D unresolved. Germline V gene sequence: CDR1 SGHRS, CDR2 YFSETQ. This CDR3 contains 14 residues. The V and J ends lost 3 bases and 0 bases respectively, with 10 bases between them. CDR3 residues: CASSSFRDSYEQYF. The CDR3 bases are TGCGCCAGCAGCTCTTTCAGAGACTCCTACGAGCAGTACTTC.

The chain links TRBV19 to TRBJ1-1; D remains unclear. The germline V gene has CDR1 LNHDA and CDR2 SQIVND (reference sequence). This CDR3 has 14 residues. The ends were cut back, 2 bases at V and 0 bases at J, with 7 bases in the middle. Written as DNA, the CDR3 is TGTGCCAGTAGTATATTTGGGTTGAACACTGAAGCTTTCTTT. Its protein product is CASSIFGLNTEAFF.

The rearrangement joins TRBV7-2 to TRBJ2-2; 11 nucleotides line up with TRBD2. The CDR3 loop spans 15 amino acids. V was pared by 0 bases and J by 8 bases, with 2 bases of the junction left unmatched. Germline V gene sequence: CDR1 SGHTA, CDR2 FQGNSA. Here the CDR3 DNA reads TGTGCCAGCAGCTTAGCCCTAGCGGGAGGTGGGGAGCTGTTTTTT. Translation gives CASSLALAGGGELFF. Full variable domain (rest looked up from reference TRBV7-2 and TRBJ2-2): GAGVSQSPSNKVTEKGKDVELRCDPISGHTALYWYRQSLGQGLEFLIYFQGNSAPDKSGLPSDRFSAERTGGSVSTLTIQRTQQEDSAVYLCASSLALAGGGELFFGEGSRLTVL.

The J gene is TRBJ1-2, the V gene TRBV30; D uncertain. This CDR3 is 13 amino acids long. The V end lost 0 bases, the J end lost 3 bases, and 8 bases lay between the germline ends. Germline V gene data show CDR1 as GTSNPN and CDR2 as SVGIG (reference sequence). The CDR3 here is CAWSVKEDYGYTF. The CDR3 coding sequence is TGTGCCTGGAGTGTAAAGGAGGACTATGGCTACACCTTC. The full variable domain, completed using reference TRBV30 and TRBJ1-2, is SQTIHQWPATLVQPVGSPLSLECTVEGTSNPNLYWYRQAAGRGLQLLFYSVGIGQISSEVPQNLSASRPQDRQFILSSKKLLLSDSGFYLCAWSVKEDYGYTFGSGTRLTVV.

The chain is built from TRBV18 and TRBJ2-4; TRBD1 or TRBD2 may be the D gene (5 bases each). This CDR3 region has 15 residues. V was pared by 6 bases and J by 0 bases, with 12 bases between. Germline values: CDR1 KGHSH, CDR2 LQKENI. The CDR3 here is CASSGESLAKNIQYF. The CDR3 DNA follows: TGTGCCAGCTCGGGGGAGTCCCTAGCCAAAAACATTCAGTACTTC.

This clone was picked up many times. The rearrangement links TRBV7-2 to TRBJ2-1, with D unclear. The CDR3 has 12 amino acids. V gave up 6 bases and J gave up 9 bases, with 12 bases separating them. Per the germline V gene, CDR1 is SGHTA and CDR2 is FQGNSA. For the CDR3, the DNA is TGTGCCAGCAGGGATCGGTGGGGTGAGCAGTTCTTC. It encodes CASRDRWGEQFF.

The chain joins TRBV14 to TRBJ2-7, with D hard to call. Germline V gene lookup returns CDR1 SGHDN and CDR2 FVKESK. Trimming removed 4 bases at V and 5 bases at J, with 9 bases between. The CDR3 extends over 12 amino acids. The CDR3 sequence is CASSPNLDEQYF. The CDR3 DNA reads TGTGCCAGCAGCCCCAACTTGGACGAGCAGTACTTC.

This clone was observed once. J is TRBJ1-5 and V is TRBV7-9; perhaps TRBD1 as D (6 bases). This CDR3 comprises 15 residues. V lost 6 bases and J 1 base, leaving 13 bases between the germline ends. Germline-derived CDR1 and CDR2 are SEHNR and FQNEAQ (reference sequence). The DNA of the CDR3 is TGTGCCAGCAGACCTATCACAGGGAGCAATCAGCCCCAGCATTTT. Translation: CASRPITGSNQPQHF.